This T cell receptor beta chain was captured in a study of T cell responses to AZD1222 COVID-19 vaccine (dated by TCRdb to 2020 to 2023). As for the study more broadly: TCR sequencing was performed for about 250 trial participants, of whom 200 to 210 were given two doses of AZD1222 and some 25 were given two doses of MenACWY control vaccine. Trial participants were enrolled into age subgroups of 18-55, 56-69 and 70-plus years, which contained about 150, 28 and 57 TCR-sequenced participants, respectively. The full study reports these points: Reportedly, close to half of the unique spike-specific TCRs recognized epitopes lying outside the regions that are mutated in the B.1.351 and B.1.1.7 variants. Only 5 to 7 AZD1222 recipients were SARS-CoV-2 seropositive at baseline, limiting conclusions about previously exposed vaccinees. Spike-specific TCR breadth and depth rose significantly after two AZD1222 doses compared with day 0 and with MenACWY recipients. The whole spike protein was spanned by vaccine-associated CD4 TCRs, and dominant responses were seen in regions 160-218 and 743-854. The 56-69-year group was small, and its depth increase did not reach significance, likely because of low power. Because no day 14 peak-response samples were available, repertoires were characterized only after the peak T cell response. Participants were mostly white British and included more females than males, and it was suggested by the authors that clonal diversity may have been underestimated.

Concerning this clone itself: Its cognate antigen has yet to be identified. Base quality data are lacking; no much larger clone is found one base away.

The CDR3 regions of human TCRbeta chains were analyzed by immunosequencing. In the authors' own workflow: TCRs in the repertoires were matched against a reference library of SARS-CoV-2-specific TCRs that had been generated with the MIRA antigen-specificity platform. Breadth was defined as the fraction of unique TCRs that were SARS-CoV-2-associated. Depth was defined as the fraction of total T cells that were SARS-CoV-2-associated. Each spike-specific TCR was assigned to its reactive spike region and to a CD4 or CD8 class using the MIRA data. Log10-transformed breadth and depth values were compared by one-way ANOVA with Sidak's multiple comparisons tests. Imported from immuneACCESS, the table was reduced by TCRdb to in-frame sequences with V and J called. These copies leave out some clones; in studies compared against another copy, an unresolved V gene accounts for under half, and the cause of the remainder is not known. V and J calls and clone size are as listed in that table; D and trimming were resolved from the DNA. Here the sample has about 110,000 clones; more than 70% occur a single time. Around 4.5% of the sample is held by the ten biggest clonotypes.

CDR3 length: 13 amino acids, cysteine to phenylalanine. CDR3 DNA is the only sequence kept; it has 39 bases, read in frame from the first base. CDR1 and CDR2 are read off the germline V gene (reference sequence) as GTSNPN and SVGIG. Deletion took 3 bases off V and 4 bases off J, with a span of 12 bases between the germline ends. Reading the label with the study, this specimen's time point is: about 28 days (+/-7) after the second vaccine dose. AZD1222 recipients whose second dose came at about 4 weeks and those whose second dose came at about 12 weeks were combined into one group, since spike-specific TCR depth and breadth did not differ between the two schedules. Vaccinee samples were obtained from the UK trials COV001 and COV002, which included a single-blind randomized controlled phase 2/3 trial of AZD1222 (ChAdOx1 nCoV-19) in healthy adults. For TCRbeta chain sequencing, PBMC samples from trial participants were taken at day 0 and at day 28 after the second dose.

The sequences come from peripheral blood, collected 28 days after the second AZD1222 dose. This TCR was recovered from an adult who received the AZD1222 COVID-19 vaccine. Here the chain combines TRBV30 and TRBJ1-2, and TRBD1 may be the D gene, going by 5 matching bases. The nucleotides are TGTGCCTGGAGCGACGACAGTTTCTATGGCTACACCTTC. Protein translation: CAWSDDSFYGYTF.